This TCR beta chain stems from a study of vaccination and CD4 T cells after COVID-19. Whole-study context: Investigators took post-vaccine samples a median approximately 72 days after dose two, within a range of 14 to 241. Each control was exposed to a CEFX pool, an HIV-1 Nef pool, or no peptide at all.

Comment on this clonotype: What it recognizes is unknown.

The Oncomine TCR Beta short-read assay sequenced DNA from cultured CD4+ T cells. The authors extracted genomic DNA from cultured CD4+ T cells. A single record per CDR3 protein comes from TCRdb applying MiXCR to the PCR reads. This sample has about 14,000 distinct CDR3 sequences, with about 50% found just once. Treatment given: roughly ten-day PBMC culture with coronavirus spike peptide pools or control peptides (ViraFEST assay). Investigators isolated CD4+ T cells by negative selection after roughly 10 days of culture. Germline V CDR1 and CDR2: SEHNR, FQNEAQ (reference sequence). Trimming stripped 5 bases from V and 2 bases from J, with 15 bases between. The CDR3 loop spans 15 amino acids.

The chain carries TRBV7-9 and TRBJ2-5, with D perhaps TRBD2 (6 bases). The receptor was derived from a human donor who had recovered from COVID-19. The sample was CD4+ T cells from blood, cultured in vitro. CDR3 loop: CASSLSIGSQETQYF. The CDR3 coding sequence is TGTGCCAGCAGCCTGTCGATCGGGAGTCAAGAGACCCAGTACTTC.